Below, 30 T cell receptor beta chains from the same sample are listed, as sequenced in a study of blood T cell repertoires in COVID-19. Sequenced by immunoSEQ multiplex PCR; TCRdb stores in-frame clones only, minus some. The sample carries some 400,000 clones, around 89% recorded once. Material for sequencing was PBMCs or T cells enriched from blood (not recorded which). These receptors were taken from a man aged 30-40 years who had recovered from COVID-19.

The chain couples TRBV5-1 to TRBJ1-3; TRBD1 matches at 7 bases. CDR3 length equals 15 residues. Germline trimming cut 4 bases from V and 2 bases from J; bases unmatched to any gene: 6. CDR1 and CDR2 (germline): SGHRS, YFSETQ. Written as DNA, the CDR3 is TGCGCCAGCAGCCCAGGGGGAGTGACTGGAAACACCATATATTTT. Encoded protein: CASSPGGVTGNTIYF. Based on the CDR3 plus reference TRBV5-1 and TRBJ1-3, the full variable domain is KAGVTQTPRYLIKTRGQQVTLSCSPISGHRSVSWYQQTPGQGLQFLFEYFSETQRNKGNFPGRFSGRQFSNSRSEMNVSTLELGDSALYLCASSPGGVTGNTIYFGEGSWLTVV.

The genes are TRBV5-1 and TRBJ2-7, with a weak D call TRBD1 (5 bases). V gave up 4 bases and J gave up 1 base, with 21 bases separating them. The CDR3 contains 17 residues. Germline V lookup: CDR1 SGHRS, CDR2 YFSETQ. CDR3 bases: TGCGCCAGCAGCCCAAACCCAACACAGGACATTTCCTACGAGCAGTACTTC. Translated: CASSPNPTQDISYEQYF.

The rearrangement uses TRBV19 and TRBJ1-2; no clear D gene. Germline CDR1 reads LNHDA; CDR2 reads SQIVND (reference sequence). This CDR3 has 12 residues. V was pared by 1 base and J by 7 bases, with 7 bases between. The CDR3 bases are TGTGCCAGTAGTATAGGTGAGGTTGGCTACACCTTC. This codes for CASSIGEVGYTF.

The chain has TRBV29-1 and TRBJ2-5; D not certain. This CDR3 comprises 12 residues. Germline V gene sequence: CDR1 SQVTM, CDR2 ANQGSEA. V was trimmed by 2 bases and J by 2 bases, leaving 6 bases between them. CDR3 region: CSVEPQQETQYF. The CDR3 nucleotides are TGCAGCGTTGAACCCCAACAAGAGACCCAGTACTTC.

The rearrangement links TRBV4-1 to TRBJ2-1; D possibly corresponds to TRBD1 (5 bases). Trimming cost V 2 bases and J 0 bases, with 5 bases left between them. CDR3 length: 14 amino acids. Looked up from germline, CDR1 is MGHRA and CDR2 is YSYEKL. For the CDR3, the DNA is TGCGCCAGCAGCCAAACAGGCTCCTACAATGAGCAGTTCTTC. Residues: CASSQTGSYNEQFF.

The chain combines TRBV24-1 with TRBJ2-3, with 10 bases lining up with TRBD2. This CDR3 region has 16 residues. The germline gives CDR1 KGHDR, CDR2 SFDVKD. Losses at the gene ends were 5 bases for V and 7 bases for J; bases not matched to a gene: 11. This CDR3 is CATSVPQREGRNTQYF. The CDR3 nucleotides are TGTGCCACCAGTGTCCCGCAGCGGGAGGGCCGTAATACGCAGTATTTT.

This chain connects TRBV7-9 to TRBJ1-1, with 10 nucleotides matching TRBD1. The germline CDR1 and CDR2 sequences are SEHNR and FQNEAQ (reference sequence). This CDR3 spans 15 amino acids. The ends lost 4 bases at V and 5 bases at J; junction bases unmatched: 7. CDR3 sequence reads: CASSSQTGGRTEAFF. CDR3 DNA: TGTGCCAGCAGCTCCCAGACAGGGGGCAGAACTGAAGCTTTCTTT.

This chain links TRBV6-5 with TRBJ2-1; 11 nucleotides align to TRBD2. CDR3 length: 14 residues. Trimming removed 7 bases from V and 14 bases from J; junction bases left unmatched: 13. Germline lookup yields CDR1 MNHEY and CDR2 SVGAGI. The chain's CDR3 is CASKSLAGGGGEFF. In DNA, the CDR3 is TGTGCCAGCAAGTCTCTAGCGGGAGGCGGGGGTGAGTTCTTC.

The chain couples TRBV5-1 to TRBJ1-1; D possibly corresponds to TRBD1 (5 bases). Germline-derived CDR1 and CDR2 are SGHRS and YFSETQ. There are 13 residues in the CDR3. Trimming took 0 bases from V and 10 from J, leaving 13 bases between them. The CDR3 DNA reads TGCGCCAGCAGCTTGGCCTGGGGGGATGCAGCTTTCTTT. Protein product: CASSLAWGDAAFF.

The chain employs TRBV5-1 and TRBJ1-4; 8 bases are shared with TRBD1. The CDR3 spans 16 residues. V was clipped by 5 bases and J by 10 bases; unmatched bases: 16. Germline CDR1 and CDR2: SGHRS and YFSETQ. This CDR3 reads CASRPVPGDRSTKLFF. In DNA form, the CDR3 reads TGCGCCAGCAGGCCGGTACCGGGGGACAGGTCAACAAAACTGTTTTTT.

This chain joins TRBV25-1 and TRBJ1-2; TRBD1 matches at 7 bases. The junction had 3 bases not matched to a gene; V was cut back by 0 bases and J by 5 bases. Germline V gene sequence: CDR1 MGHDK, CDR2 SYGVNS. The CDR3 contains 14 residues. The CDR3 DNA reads TGTGCCAGCAGTGAATATACAGGGGTTTATGGCTACACCTTC. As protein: CASSEYTGVYGYTF.

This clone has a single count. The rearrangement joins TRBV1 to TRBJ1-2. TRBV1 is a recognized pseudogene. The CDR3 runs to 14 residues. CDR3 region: CTSSQRQRAYGYTF. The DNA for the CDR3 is TGCACCAGCAGCCAGAGACAGCGGGCCTATGGCTACACCTTC.

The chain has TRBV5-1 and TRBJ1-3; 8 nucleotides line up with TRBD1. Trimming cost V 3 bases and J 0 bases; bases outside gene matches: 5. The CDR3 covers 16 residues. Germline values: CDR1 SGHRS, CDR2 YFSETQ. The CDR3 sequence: CASSWTGHNSGNTIYF. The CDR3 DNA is TGCGCCAGCAGCTGGACAGGGCACAACTCTGGAAACACCATATATTTT.

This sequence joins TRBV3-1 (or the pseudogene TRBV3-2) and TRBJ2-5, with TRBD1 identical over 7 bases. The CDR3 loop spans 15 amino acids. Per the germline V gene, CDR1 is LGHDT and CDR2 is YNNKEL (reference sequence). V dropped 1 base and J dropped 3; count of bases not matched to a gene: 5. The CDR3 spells CASSQGGTAKETQYF. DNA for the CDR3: TGTGCCAGCAGCCAAGGAGGGACAGCCAAAGAGACCCAGTACTTC.

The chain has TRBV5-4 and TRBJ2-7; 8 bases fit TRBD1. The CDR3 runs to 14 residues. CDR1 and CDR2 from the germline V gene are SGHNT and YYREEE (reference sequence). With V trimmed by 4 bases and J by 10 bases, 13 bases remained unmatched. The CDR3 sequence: CASSTGTSGGEQYF. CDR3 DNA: TGTGCCAGCAGCACGGGGACATCAGGGGGCGAACAGTACTTC.

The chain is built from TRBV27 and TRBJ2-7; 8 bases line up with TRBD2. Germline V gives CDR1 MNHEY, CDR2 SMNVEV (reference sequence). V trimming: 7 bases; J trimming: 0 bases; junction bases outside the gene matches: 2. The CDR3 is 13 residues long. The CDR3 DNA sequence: TGTGCCAGCATTAGCGGGAACTCCTACGAGCAGTACTTC. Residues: CASISGNSYEQYF.

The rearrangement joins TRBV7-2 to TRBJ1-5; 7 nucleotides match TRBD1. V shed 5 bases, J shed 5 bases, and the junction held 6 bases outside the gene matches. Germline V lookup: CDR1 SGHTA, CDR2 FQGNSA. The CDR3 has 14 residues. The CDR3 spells CASSPGTAYQPQHF. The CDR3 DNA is TGTGCCAGCAGCCCCGGGACAGCTTATCAGCCCCAGCATTTT.

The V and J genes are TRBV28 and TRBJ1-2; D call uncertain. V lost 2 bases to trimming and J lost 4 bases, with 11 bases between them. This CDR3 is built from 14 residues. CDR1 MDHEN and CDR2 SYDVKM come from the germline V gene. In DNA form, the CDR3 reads TGTGCCAGCAGTTTACCGACAAATAGCTATGGCTACACCTTC. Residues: CASSLPTNSYGYTF.

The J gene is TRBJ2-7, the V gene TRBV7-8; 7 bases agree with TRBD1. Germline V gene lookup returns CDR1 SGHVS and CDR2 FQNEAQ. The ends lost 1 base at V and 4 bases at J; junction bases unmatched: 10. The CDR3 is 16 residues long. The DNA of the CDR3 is TGTGCCAGCAGCTTAGATGTCGGGACAGTAAAATACGAGCAGTACTTC. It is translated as CASSLDVGTVKYEQYF.

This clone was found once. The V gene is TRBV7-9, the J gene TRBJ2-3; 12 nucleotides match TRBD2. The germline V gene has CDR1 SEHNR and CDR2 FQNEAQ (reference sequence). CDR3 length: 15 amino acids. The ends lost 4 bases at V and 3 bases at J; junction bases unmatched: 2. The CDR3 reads CASSSGTSGTDTQYF. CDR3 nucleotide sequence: TGTGCCAGCAGCTCCGGGACTAGCGGGACAGATACGCAGTATTTT.

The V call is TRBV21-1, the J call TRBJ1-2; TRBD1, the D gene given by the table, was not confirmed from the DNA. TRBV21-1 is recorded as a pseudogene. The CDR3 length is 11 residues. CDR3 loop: CASRTQGGYTF. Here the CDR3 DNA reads TGTGCCAGCAGGACCCAGGGGGGCTACACCTTC.

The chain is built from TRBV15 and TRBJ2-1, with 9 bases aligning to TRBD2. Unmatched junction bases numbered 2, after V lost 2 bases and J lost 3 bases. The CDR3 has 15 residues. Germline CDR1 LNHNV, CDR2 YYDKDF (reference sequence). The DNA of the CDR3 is TGTGCCACCAGCAGAACGCGGGAGGGCTACAATGAGCAGTTCTTC. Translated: CATSRTREGYNEQFF.

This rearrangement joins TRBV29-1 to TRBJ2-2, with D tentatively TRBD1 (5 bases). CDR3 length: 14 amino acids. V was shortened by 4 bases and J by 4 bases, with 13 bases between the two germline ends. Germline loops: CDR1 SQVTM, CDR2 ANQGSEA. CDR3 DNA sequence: TGCAGCGTTGTAGGATGGGGCCGCACCGGGGAGCTGTTTTTT. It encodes CSVVGWGRTGELFF.

The CDR3 loop reads CASSRGTGDGETQYF. The CDR3 DNA sequence: TGCGCCAGCAGCAGGGGGACAGGGGACGGGGAGACCCAGTACTTC. This chain connects TRBV5-1 to TRBJ2-5; 10 bases are a match to TRBD1. The germline CDR1 and CDR2 sequences are SGHRS and YFSETQ. The V segment lost 4 bases and the J segment 5 bases; nucleotides outside the gene matches: 8. There are 15 residues in the CDR3.

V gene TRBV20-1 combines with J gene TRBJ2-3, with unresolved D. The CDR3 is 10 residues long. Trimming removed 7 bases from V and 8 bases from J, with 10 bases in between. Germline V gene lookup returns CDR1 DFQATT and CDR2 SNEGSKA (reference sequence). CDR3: CSVSRTTQYF. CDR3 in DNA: TGCAGTGTGAGTAGAACTACGCAGTATTTT.

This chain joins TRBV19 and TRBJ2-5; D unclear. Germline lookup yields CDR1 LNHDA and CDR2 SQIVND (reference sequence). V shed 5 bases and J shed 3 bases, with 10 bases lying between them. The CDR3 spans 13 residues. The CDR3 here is CASSPQEKETQYF. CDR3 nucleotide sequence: TGTGCCAGTAGTCCTCAAGAGAAAGAGACCCAGTACTTC.

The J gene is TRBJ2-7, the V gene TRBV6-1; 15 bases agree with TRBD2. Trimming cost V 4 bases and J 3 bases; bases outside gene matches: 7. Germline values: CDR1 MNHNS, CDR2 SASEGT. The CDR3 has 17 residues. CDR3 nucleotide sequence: TGTGCCAGCAGTGTGGGACTAGCGGGAGGAATTTTCTACGAGCAGTACTTC. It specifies CASSVGLAGGIFYEQYF.

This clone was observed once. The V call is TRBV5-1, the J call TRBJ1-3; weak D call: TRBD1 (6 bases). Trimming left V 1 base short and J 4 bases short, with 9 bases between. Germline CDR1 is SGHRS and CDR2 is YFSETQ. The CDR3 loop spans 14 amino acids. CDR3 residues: CASSLTGIGNTIYF. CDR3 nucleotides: TGCGCCAGCAGCTTGACAGGGATCGGAAACACCATATATTTT.

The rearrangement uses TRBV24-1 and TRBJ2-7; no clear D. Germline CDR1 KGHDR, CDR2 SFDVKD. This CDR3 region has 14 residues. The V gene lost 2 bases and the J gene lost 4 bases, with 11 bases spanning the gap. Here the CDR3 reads CATSDSSKLYEQYF. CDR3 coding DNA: TGTGCCACCAGTGATTCCTCAAAACTTTACGAGCAGTACTTC.

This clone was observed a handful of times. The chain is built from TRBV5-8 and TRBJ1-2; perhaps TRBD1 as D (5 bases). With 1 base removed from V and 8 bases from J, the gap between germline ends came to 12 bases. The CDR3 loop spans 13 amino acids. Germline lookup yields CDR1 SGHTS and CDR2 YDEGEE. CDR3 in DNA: TGTGCCAGCAGCTTGTGGGGGGAGCGCGGCTACACCTTC. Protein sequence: CASSLWGERGYTF.